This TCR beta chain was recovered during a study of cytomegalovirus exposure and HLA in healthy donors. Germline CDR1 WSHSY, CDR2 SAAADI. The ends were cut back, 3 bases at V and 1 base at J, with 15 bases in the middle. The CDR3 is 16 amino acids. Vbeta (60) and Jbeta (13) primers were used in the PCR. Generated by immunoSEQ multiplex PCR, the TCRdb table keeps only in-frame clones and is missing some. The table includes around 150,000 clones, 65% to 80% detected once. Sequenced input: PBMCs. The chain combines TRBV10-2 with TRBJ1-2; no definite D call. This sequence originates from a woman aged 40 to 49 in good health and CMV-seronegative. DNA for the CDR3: TGCGCCAGCAGTGACCTCCCTGGCACAGTTAACTATGGCTACACCTTC. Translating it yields CASSDLPGTVNYGYTF.